Each of the 8 T cell receptor beta chains below was sequenced from the same sample in a study of spatial heterogeneity in lung cancer (dated by TCRdb to between 2019 and 2020). Library creation used 5' RACE. TCRdb lists the instrument as NextSeq 500. The public reads were run again by TCRdb, first through fastp at Q25 and then through MiXCR, and only productive beta chains were kept. Entries are consolidated by CDR3 protein sequence, retaining the most common genes and DNA. The sample table records more than 9,000 distinct CDR3 sequences; approximately 6.2% of these occur just once. Over 9% of the sample belongs to the ten largest clones. This specimen's time point label, interpreted: sample taken at primary tumor resection. For TCR sequencing, whole RNA was extracted from tumor and nontumor lung tissue, or from cryopreserved PBMC samples, and no cell sorting was done. Sequenced material: normal lung tissue next to the tumor, taken at surgery. The receptors derive from a male donor with early-stage non-small cell lung cancer.

Regarding this clonotype: This beta chain is an off-target read within a library intended for alpha chains, so its frequency means little. V usage is TRBV5-1 and J usage is TRBJ2-7; D gene ambiguous. The CDR3 spans 12 residues. The ends were cut back, 3 bases at V and 3 bases at J, with 7 bases in the middle. Germline CDR1 reads SGHRS; CDR2 reads YFSETQ. In nucleotides, the CDR3 is TGCGCCAGCAGCTCTGACAACTACGAGCAGTACTTC. Translating gives CASSSDNYEQYF.

Judged by abundance, this clonotype is medium-sized. As an off-target read in a library built for alpha chains, this beta chain has a frequency of little significance. The rearrangement links TRBV6-5 to TRBJ1-5; possibly TRBD1 for D (5 bases). With 6 bases removed from V and 5 bases from J, the gap between germline ends came to 11 bases. The CDR3 is made up of 13 amino acids. CDR1 and CDR2 (germline): MNHEY, SVGAGI. The CDR3 sequence is CASRSQVDQPQHF. The DNA for the CDR3 is TGTGCCAGCAGATCACAGGTAGATCAGCCCCAGCATTTT.

This clonotype was seen only a few times. The library was prepared for alpha chains; this beta chain is a stray read, so its frequency means little. The V and J genes are TRBV5-1 and TRBJ2-2, with unresolved D. The CDR3 runs 14 residues. Trimming shortened V by 0 bases and J by 4 bases, and 7 bases separated the two germline ends. Germline CDR1 is SGHRS and CDR2 is YFSETQ. The CDR3 loop reads CASSLVQLTGELFF. The CDR3 DNA follows: TGCGCCAGCAGCTTGGTACAGCTCACCGGGGAGCTGTTTTTT.

This clonotype was counted ten times or more. The library was prepared for alpha chains; this beta chain is a stray read, so its frequency means little. This chain connects TRBV18 to TRBJ2-2, with D unclear. The CDR3 is 14 residues long. Trimming cost V 2 bases and J 5 bases, with 9 bases left between them. CDR1 is KGHSH, CDR2 LQKENI, per germline. The CDR3 sequence: CASSPKLTTGELFF. The CDR3 DNA reads as TGTGCCAGCTCACCAAAGTTGACTACCGGGGAGCTGTTTTTT.

This clonotype was counted ten times or more. Since the library was made to target alpha chains, this beta chain is a stray read and its abundance is not meaningful. The V and J genes are TRBV7-9 and TRBJ2-7, with D unclear. The CDR3 is 13 amino acids. Germline V gene data show CDR1 as SEHNR and CDR2 as FQNEAQ (reference sequence). V was pared by 1 base and J by 3 bases, with 7 bases between. CDR3 in DNA: TGTGCCAGCAGCTTAGGAGGTATCTACGAGCAGTACTTC. This encodes CASSLGGIYEQYF.

This clonotype has at least ten counts. This beta chain was picked up by a library intended for alpha chains and is off target, so its count carries little meaning. The CDR3 DNA follows: TGTGCCAGCAGTTATCGCAGGGAGATGAACACTGAAGCTTTCTTT. As protein: CASSYRREMNTEAFF. This chain uses TRBV12-3 or TRBV12-4 with TRBJ1-1; TRBD1 is a possible D gene (5 bases). The CDR3 has 15 residues. Trimming stripped 4 bases from V and 0 bases from J, with 12 bases between.

This clonotype has a count of ten or more. Since the library was made to target alpha chains, this beta chain is a stray read and its abundance is not meaningful. V and J are TRBV10-3 and TRBJ1-2, with TRBD1 identical over 10 bases. Germline assignment: CDR1 ENHRY and CDR2 SYGVKD. This CDR3 region has 18 residues. J lost 6 bases, V lost 3 bases, and 16 bases had no gene match. CDR3: CAISDRRDRGLTVDGYTF. The CDR3 DNA reads as TGTGCCATCAGTGATCGTAGAGACAGGGGGCTAACGGTCGATGGCTACACCTTC.

This clonotype was observed at least ten times. This beta chain represents an off-target read in a library built for alpha chains; its size is of limited meaning. V and J are TRBV2 and TRBJ1-1; D unresolved. Deletions cut 2 bases from V and 3 bases from J, with 13 bases between. From germline, CDR1 is SNHLY and CDR2 FYNNEI. The CDR3 has 15 residues. CDR3: CASSEPIAGYTEAFF. In DNA, the CDR3 is TGTGCCAGCAGTGAACCTATAGCGGGCTACACTGAAGCTTTCTTT.